This TCR beta chain was recovered during a study of T-cell memory formation after mild COVID-19. Study results and limitations: Shrinking CD4+ clones resided mostly in CM and EM, and CD8+ ones in EMRA. Among clones contracting day 15 to 85, CD4/CD8 was balanced, whereas later expanders leaned CD4+. Memory sampled before infection contained some responding clones, suggesting cross-reactive memory joined.

5'RACE primed from the constant segment yielded TCR alpha and TCR beta cDNA libraries bearing sample barcodes and UMIs. A single record per CDR3 protein comes from TCRdb applying MiXCR to the 5' RACE reads. This repertoire shows some 270,000 distinct CDR3 sequences, 15% to 19% found once; its top ten account for around 2%. In germline, CDR1 is SQVTM, CDR2 ANQGSEA. Trimming took off 5 bases at V and 8 bases at J, with 26 bases between the two ends. The CDR3 totals 16 residues. This clonotype was found a few times. The antigen remains unidentified. This receptor was identified in an adult woman who had mild COVID-19 (a few samples of this study predate the infection). Cell type and time point are not known. Sequencing was done on a sample of PBMCs or a T cell subset sorted from them (not recorded which). This chain uses TRBV29-1 with TRBJ2-3, with unresolved D. The CDR3 is CSVPLDPRYPPSTQYF. The CDR3, as DNA: TGCAGCGTTCCCCTGGACCCAAGATACCCCCCCTCTACGCAGTATTTT.